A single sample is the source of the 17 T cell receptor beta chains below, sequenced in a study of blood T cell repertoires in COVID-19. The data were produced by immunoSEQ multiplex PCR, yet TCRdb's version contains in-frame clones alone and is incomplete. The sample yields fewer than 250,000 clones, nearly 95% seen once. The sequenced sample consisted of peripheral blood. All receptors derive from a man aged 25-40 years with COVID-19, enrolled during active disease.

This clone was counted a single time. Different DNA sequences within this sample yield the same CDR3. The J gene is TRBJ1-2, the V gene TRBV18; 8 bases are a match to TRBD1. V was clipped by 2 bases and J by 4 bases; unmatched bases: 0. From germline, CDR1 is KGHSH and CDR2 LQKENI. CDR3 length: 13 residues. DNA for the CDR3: TGTGCCAGCTCACCAGGGACAGGCTATGGCTACACCTTC. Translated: CASSPGTGYGYTF.

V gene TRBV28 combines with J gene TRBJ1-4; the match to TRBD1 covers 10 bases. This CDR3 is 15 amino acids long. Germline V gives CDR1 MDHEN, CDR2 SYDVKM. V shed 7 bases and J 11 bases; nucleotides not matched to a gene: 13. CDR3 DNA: TGTGCCAGCACCCGACTGGGACAGGGGTTAGGGAAACTGTTTTTT. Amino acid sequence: CASTRLGQGLGKLFF.

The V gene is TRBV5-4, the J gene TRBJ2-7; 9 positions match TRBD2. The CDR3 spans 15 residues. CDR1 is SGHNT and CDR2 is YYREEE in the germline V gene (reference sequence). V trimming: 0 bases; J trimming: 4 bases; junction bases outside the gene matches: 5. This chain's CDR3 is CASSLAGSGGYEQYF. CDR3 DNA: TGTGCCAGCAGCTTGGCCGGTAGCGGGGGTTACGAGCAGTACTTC.

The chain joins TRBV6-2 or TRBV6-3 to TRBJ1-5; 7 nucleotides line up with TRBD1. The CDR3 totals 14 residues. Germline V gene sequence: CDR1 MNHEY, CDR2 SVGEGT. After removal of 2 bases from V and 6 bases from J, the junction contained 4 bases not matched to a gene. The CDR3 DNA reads TGTGCCAGCAGTTACCCAGACAGGGCTCAGCCCCAGCATTTT. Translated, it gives CASSYPDRAQPQHF.

CDR3 coding DNA: TGTGCCACCAGACAGGGGGCTGGAAACACCATATATTTT. Residues: CATRQGAGNTIYF. The chain is built from TRBV15 and TRBJ1-3, with TRBD1 matching over 8 bases. The trim removed 6 bases at V and 2 bases at J, leaving 0 bases unmatched. The CDR3 consists of 13 residues. Germline assignment: CDR1 LNHNV and CDR2 YYDKDF (reference sequence).

The CDR3 bases are TGCGCCAGCTCTTCCCCGTATTACAATGAGCAGTTCTTC. Its protein product is CASSSPYYNEQFF. The chain carries TRBV5-1 and TRBJ2-1; D is ambiguous. CDR1 is SGHRS, CDR2 YFSETQ, per germline. This CDR3 region has 13 residues. V was trimmed by 7 bases and J by 4 bases, leaving 12 bases between them.

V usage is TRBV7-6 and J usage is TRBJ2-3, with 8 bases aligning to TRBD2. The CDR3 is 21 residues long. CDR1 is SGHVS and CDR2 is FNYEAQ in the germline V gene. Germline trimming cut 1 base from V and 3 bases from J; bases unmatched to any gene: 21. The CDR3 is CASSLVPPLSLSGGVTDTQYF. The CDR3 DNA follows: TGTGCCAGCAGCTTAGTGCCCCCCCTATCCCTCAGCGGGGGTGTAACAGATACGCAGTATTTT.

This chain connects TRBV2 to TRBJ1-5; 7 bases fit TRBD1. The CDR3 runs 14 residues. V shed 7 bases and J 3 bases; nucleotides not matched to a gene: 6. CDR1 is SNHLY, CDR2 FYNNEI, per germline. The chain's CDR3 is CASTKTGLNQPQHF. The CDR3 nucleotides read TGTGCCAGCACCAAGACAGGGCTCAATCAGCCCCAGCATTTT.

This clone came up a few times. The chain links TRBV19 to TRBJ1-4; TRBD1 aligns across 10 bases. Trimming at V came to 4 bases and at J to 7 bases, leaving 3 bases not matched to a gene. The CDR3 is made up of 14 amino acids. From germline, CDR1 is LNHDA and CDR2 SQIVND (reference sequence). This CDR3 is CASSKDRGREKLFF. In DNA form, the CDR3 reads TGTGCCAGTAGTAAAGACAGGGGGCGTGAAAAACTGTTTTTT.

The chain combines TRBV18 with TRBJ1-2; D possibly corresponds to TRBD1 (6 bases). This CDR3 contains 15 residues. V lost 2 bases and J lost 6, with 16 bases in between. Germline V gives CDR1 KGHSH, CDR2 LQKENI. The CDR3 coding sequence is TGTGCCAGCTCACCATTTGCGGACAGAGACCATGGCTACACCTTC. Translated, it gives CASSPFADRDHGYTF.

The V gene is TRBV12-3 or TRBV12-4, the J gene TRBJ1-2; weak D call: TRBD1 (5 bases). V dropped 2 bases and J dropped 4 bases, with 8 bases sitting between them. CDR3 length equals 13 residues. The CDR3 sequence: CASSLIDSYGYTF. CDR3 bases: TGTGCCAGCAGTTTAATCGACAGCTATGGCTACACCTTC.

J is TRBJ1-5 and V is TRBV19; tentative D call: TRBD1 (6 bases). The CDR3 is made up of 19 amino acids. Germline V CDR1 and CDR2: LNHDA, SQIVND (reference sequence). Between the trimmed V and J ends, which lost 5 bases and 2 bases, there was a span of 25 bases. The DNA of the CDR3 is TGTGCCAGTAGTGTCTACAGGGAGAGTCGGGATATAGGCAATCAGCCCCAGCATTTT. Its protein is CASSVYRESRDIGNQPQHF.

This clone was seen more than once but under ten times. In DNA form, the CDR3 reads TGTGCCAGCAGCGACGCGTTGGGGACAGGTTTTAACTATGGCTACACCTTC. Residues: CASSDALGTGFNYGYTF. The chain combines TRBV9 with TRBJ1-2; 8 nucleotides line up with TRBD1. Losses at the gene ends were 3 bases for V and 1 base for J; bases not matched to a gene: 11. In germline, CDR1 is SGDLS, CDR2 YYNGEE. The CDR3 consists of 17 residues.

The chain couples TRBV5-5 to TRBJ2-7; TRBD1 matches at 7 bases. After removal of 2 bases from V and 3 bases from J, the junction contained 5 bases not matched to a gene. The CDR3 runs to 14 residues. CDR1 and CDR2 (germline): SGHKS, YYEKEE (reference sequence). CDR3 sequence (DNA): TGTGCCAGCAGCTTACAGACAGGGCGCTACGAGCAGTACTTC. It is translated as CASSLQTGRYEQYF.

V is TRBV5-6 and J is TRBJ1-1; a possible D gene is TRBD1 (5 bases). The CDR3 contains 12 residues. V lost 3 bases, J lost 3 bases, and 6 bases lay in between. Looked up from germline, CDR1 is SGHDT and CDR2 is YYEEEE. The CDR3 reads CASSWGDTEAFF. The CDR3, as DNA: TGTGCCAGCAGCTGGGGGGACACTGAAGCTTTCTTT.

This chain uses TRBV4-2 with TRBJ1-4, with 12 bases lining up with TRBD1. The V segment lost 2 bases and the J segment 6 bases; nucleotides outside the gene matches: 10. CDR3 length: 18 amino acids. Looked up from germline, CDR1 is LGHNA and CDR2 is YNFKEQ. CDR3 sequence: CASSQTKGTGGYDEKLFF. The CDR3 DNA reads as TGTGCCAGCAGCCAAACAAAAGGGACAGGGGGCTATGATGAAAAACTGTTTTTT.

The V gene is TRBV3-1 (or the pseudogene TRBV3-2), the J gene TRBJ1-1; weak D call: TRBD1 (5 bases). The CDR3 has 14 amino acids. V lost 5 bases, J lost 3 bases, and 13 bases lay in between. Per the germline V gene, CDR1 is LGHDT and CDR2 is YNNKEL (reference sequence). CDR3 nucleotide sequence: TGTGCCAGCAGCTTAGAATGGGACTACACTGAAGCTTTCTTT. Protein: CASSLEWDYTEAFF.